The 9 T cell receptor beta chains reported below all come from one sample, sequenced in a study of control samples from healthy donors and cancer patients. TCRdb's copy holds only in-frame clones and misses some; the assay was immunoSEQ multiplex PCR. The table lists just under 150,000 clones, about 90% of them singletons, with 3% to 3.5% in the top ten. The sequencing sample was made of blood. These receptor sequences come from a man aged 30 to 45 in good health.

The gene calls are TRBV18 and TRBJ1-4, with D unclear. Germline-derived CDR1 and CDR2 are KGHSH and LQKENI. The CDR3 totals 15 residues. Trimming shortened V by 3 bases and J by 0 bases, and 8 bases separated the two germline ends. CDR3 nucleotides: TGTGCCAGCTCACCCCGACACGCAACTAATGAAAAACTGTTTTTT. Amino acid sequence: CASSPRHATNEKLFF. Complete variable domain (other parts from reference TRBV18 and TRBJ1-4): NAGVMQNPRHLVRRRGQEARLRCSPMKGHSHVYWYRQLPEEGLKFMVYLQKENIIDESGMPKERFSAEFPKEGPSILRIQQVVRGDSAAYFCASSPRHATNEKLFFGSGTQLSVL.

The chain recombines TRBV2 with TRBJ1-3; D is undetermined. The CDR3 contains 15 residues. Germline V lookup: CDR1 SNHLY, CDR2 FYNNEI. The V end was cut by 0 bases, the J end by 0 bases, with 6 bases between. The CDR3 DNA is TGTGCCAGCAGTGAAGCTAGAAGCTCTGGAAACACCATATATTTT. It encodes CASSEARSSGNTIYF.

J is TRBJ2-7 and V is TRBV27; unclear D gene. The CDR3 covers 12 residues. The ends were cut back, 6 bases at V and 0 bases at J, with 6 bases in the middle. Germline CDR1 is MNHEY and CDR2 is SMNVEV (reference sequence). CDR3 amino acids: CASRRFSYEQYF. CDR3 DNA sequence: TGTGCCAGCAGGCGATTCTCCTACGAGCAGTACTTC.

The chain recombines TRBV7-6 with TRBJ1-6; 7 positions agree with TRBD1. V lost 5 bases and J lost 5; bases outside the gene matches: 6. The CDR3 length is 15 residues. CDR1 and CDR2 from the germline V gene are SGHVS and FNYEAQ. CDR3 sequence reads: CASSLGTDHNSPLHF. As DNA, the CDR3 is TGTGCCAGCAGCCTGGGGACAGACCATAATTCACCCCTCCACTTT. Combining the CDR3 with reference TRBV7-6 and TRBJ1-6 gives the whole variable domain GAGVSQSPRYKVTKRGQDVALRCDPISGHVSLYWYRQALGQGPEFLTYFNYEAQQDKSGLPNDRFSAERPEGSISTLTIQRTEQRDSAMYRCASSLGTDHNSPLHFGNGTRLTVT.

About this clone: Additional DNA sequences in this sample encode the identical CDR3. This sequence joins TRBV5-1 and TRBJ1-2; D remains ambiguous. The CDR3 spans 13 residues. V lost 4 bases and J lost 0, with 7 bases in between. Germline V gives CDR1 SGHRS, CDR2 YFSETQ. The CDR3 loop is CASSLQANYGYTF. The CDR3 DNA sequence: TGCGCCAGCAGCCTTCAGGCTAACTATGGCTACACCTTC.

The table lists this clone with a few counts. The gene calls are TRBV27 and TRBJ1-1, with D hard to call. Trimming cost V 2 bases and J 3 bases, with 7 bases left between them. The CDR3 spans 13 residues. CDR1 and CDR2 from the germline V gene are MNHEY and SMNVEV (reference sequence). In nucleotides, the CDR3 is TGTGCCAGCAGTTTAGGAAGGGACACTGAAGCTTTCTTT. Translating gives CASSLGRDTEAFF.

This chain connects TRBV5-6 to TRBJ1-5, with TRBD1 matching over 7 bases. In germline, CDR1 is SGHDT, CDR2 YYEEEE. The V and J ends lost 1 base and 6 bases, in that order; junction bases with no gene match: 7. The CDR3 is 15 residues long. CDR3 amino acids: CASSLKRQGGQPQHF. DNA of the CDR3: TGTGCCAGCAGCTTGAAGCGACAGGGAGGTCAGCCCCAGCATTTT. The full variable domain, with the rest looked up from reference TRBV5-6 and TRBJ1-5, is DAGVTQSPTHLIKTRGQQVTLRCSPKSGHDTVSWYQQALGQGPQFIFQYYEEEERQRGNFPDRFSGHQFPNYSSELNVNALLLGDSALYLCASSLKRQGGQPQHFGDGTRLSIL.

This sequence joins TRBV10-3 and TRBJ2-7; D remains unclear. This CDR3 is built from 10 residues. V lost 8 bases to trimming and J lost 2 bases, with 4 bases between them. Germline loops: CDR1 ENHRY, CDR2 SYGVKD. CDR3 amino acids: CAIGPYEQYF. CDR3 coding DNA: TGTGCCATCGGCCCCTACGAGCAGTACTTC.

The CDR3 bases are TGTGCCAGCAGTCCAGGGAATTCCTACGAGCAGTACTTC. It translates to CASSPGNSYEQYF. This chain joins TRBV27 and TRBJ2-7; tentative D call: TRBD1 (5 bases). V lost 5 bases, J lost 1 base, and 9 bases lay in between. Germline values: CDR1 MNHEY, CDR2 SMNVEV (reference sequence). The CDR3 spans 13 residues.